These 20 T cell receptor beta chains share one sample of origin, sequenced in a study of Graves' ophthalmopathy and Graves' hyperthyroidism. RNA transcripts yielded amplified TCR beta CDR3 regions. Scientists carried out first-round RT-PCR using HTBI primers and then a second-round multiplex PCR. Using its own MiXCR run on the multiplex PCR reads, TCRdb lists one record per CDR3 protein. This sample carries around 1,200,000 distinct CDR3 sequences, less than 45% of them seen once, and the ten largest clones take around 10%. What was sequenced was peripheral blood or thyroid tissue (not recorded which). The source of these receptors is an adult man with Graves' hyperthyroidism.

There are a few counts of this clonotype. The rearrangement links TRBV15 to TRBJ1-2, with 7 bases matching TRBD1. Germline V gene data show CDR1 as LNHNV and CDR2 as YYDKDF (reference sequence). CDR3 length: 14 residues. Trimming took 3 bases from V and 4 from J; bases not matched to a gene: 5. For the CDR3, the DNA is TGTGCCACCAGCAGCAGGGGGAGGGCCTATGGCTACACCTTC. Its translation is CATSSRGRAYGYTF.

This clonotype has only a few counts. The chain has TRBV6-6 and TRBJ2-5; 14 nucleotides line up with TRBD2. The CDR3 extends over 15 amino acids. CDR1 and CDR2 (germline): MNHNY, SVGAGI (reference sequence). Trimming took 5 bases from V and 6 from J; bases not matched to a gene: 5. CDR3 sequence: CASSKTSGGDKTQYF. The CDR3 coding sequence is TGTGCCAGCAGTAAGACTAGCGGGGGGGACAAGACCCAGTACTTC.

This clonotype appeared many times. CDR3 protein: CSVGGQSNYGYTF. The DNA for the CDR3 is TGCAGCGTAGGAGGACAGTCTAACTATGGCTACACCTTC. This chain uses TRBV29-1 with TRBJ1-2; the D gene is possibly TRBD1 (6 bases). Trimming removed 6 bases from V and 0 bases from J, with 11 bases in between. This CDR3 comprises 13 residues. Germline values: CDR1 SQVTM, CDR2 ANQGSEA.

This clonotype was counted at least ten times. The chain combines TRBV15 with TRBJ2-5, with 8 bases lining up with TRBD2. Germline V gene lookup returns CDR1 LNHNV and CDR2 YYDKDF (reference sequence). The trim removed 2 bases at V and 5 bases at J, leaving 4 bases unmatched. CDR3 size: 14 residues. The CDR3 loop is CATSRKRELETQYF. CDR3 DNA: TGTGCCACCAGCAGAAAGCGGGAGCTTGAGACCCAGTACTTC.

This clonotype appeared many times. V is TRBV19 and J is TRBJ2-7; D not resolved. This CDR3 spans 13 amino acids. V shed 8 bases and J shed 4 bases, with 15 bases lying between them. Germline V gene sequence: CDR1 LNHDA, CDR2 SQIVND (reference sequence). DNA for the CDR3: TGTGCCAGTTCGCACCCGGCGCGATACGAGCAGTACTTC. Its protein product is CASSHPARYEQYF.

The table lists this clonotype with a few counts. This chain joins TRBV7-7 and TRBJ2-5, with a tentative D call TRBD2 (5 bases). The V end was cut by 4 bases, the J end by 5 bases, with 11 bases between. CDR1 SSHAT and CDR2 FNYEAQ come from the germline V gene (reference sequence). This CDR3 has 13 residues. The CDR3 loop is CASSSDLGETQYF. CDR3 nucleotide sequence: TGTGCCAGCAGCTCGGACTTAGGGGAGACCCAGTACTTC.

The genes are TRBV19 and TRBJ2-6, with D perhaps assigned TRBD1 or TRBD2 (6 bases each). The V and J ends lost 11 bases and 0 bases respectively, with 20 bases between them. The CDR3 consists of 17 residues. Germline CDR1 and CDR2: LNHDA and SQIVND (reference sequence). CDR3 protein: CAWSRGRGASGANVLTF. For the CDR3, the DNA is TGTGCCTGGAGTCGGGGGCGGGGTGCCTCTGGGGCCAACGTCCTGACTTTC. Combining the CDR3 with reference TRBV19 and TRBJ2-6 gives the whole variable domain DGGITQSPKYLFRKEGQNVTLSCEQNLNHDAMYWYRQDPGQGLRLIYYSQIVNDFQKGDIAEGYSVSREKKESFPLTVTSAQKNPTAFYLCAWSRGRGASGANVLTFGAGSRLTVL.

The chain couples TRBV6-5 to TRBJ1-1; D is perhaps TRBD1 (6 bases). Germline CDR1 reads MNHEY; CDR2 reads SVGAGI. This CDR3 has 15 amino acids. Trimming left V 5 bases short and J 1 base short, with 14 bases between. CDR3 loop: CASSPRQEWNTEAFF. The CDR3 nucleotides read TGTGCCAGCAGTCCTCGACAGGAATGGAACACTGAAGCTTTCTTT.

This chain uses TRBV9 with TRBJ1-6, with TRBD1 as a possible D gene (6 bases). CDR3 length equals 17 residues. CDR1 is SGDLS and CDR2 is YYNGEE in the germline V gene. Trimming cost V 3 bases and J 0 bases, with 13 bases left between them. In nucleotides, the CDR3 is TGTGCCAGCAGCGCCCTAGACAGGAGCTCCTATAATTCACCCCTCCACTTT. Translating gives CASSALDRSSYNSPLHF. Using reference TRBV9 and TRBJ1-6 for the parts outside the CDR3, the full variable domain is DSGVTQTPKHLITATGQRVTLRCSPRSGDLSVYWYQQSLDQGLQFLIQYYNGEERAKGNILERFSAQQFPDLHSELNLSSLELGDSALYFCASSALDRSSYNSPLHFGNGTRLTVT.

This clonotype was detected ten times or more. The CDR3 region has the DNA TGTGCCAGCAGCTTAGGGAGTAAGGCGGCTAATGAAAAACTGTTTTTT. Amino acid sequence: CASSLGSKAANEKLFF. The rearrangement uses TRBV7-9 and TRBJ1-4; no clear D. The V end was cut by 1 base, the J end by 3 bases, with 12 bases between. Germline values: CDR1 SEHNR, CDR2 FQNEAQ (reference sequence). CDR3 length: 16 residues.

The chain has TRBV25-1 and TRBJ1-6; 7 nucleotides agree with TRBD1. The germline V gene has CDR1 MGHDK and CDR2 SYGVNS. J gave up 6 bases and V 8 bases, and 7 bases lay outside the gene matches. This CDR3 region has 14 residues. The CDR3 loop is CASQKTGPNSPLHF. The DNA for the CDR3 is TGTGCCAGCCAAAAGACAGGGCCTAATTCACCCCTCCACTTT.

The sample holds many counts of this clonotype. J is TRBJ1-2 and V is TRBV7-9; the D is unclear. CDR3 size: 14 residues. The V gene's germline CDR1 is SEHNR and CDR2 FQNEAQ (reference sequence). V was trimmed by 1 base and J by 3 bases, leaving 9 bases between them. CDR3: CASSLELLYYGYTF. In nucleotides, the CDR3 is TGTGCCAGCAGCTTAGAGCTGCTTTACTATGGCTACACCTTC.

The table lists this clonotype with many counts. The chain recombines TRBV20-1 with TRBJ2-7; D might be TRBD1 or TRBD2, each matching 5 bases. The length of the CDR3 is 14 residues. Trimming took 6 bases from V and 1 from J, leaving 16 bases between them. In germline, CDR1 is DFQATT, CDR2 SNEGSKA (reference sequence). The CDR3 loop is CSAAGTDSSYEQYF. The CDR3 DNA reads TGCAGTGCAGCCGGGACCGACTCTTCCTACGAGCAGTACTTC.

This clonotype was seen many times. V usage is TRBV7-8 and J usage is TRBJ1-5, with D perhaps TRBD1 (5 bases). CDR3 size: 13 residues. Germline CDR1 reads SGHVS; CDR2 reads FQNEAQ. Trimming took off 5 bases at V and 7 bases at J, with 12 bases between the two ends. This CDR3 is CASSTGQGQPQHF. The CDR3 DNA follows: TGTGCCAGCAGCACGGGGCAGGGACAGCCCCAGCATTTT.

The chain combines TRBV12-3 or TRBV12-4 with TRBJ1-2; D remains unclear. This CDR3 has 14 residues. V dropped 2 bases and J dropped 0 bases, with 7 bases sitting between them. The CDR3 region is CASSLIGSNYGYTF. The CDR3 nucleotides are TGTGCCAGCAGTTTAATAGGATCTAACTATGGCTACACCTTC.

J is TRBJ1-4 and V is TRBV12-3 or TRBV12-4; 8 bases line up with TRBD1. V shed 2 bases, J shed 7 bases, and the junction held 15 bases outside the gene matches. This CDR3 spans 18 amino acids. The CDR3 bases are TGTGCCAGCAGTTTATCCCCCGCGAAGACAGGGGAGCGTGAAAAACTGTTTTTT. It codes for CASSLSPAKTGEREKLFF.

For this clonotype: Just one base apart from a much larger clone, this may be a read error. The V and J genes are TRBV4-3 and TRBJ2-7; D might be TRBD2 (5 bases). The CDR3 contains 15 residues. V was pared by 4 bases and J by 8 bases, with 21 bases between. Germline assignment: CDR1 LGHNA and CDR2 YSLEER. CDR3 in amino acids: CASSPLLGGGYKQYF. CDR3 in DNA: TGCGCCAGCAGCCCCCTCCTTGGAGGTGGGTACAAGCAGTACTTC.

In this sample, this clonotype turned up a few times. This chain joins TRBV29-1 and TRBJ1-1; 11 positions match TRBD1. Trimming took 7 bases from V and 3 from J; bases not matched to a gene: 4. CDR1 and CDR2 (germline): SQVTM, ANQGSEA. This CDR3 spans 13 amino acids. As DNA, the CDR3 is TGCAGCGCAAGGACAGGGGGCGACACTGAAGCTTTCTTT. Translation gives CSARTGGDTEAFF.

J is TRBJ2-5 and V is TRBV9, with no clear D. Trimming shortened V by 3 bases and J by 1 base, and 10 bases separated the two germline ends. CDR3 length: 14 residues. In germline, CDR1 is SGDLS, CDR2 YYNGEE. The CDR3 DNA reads TGTGCCAGCAGCGCCTATTCGCCCCAAGAGACCCAGTACTTC. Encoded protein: CASSAYSPQETQYF.

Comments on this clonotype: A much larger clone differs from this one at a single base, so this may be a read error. The CDR3 bases are TGTGCCAGCAGCTTAACGGCTAGCCCAGAGACCCAGTGCTTC. Translated: CASSLTASPETQCF. The V and J genes are TRBV4-2 and TRBJ2-5; TRBD2 is a possible D gene (5 bases). Germline CDR1 and CDR2: LGHNA and YNFKEQ. The CDR3 runs to 14 residues.